This T cell receptor beta chain was observed in a study of T cell repertoires in cytomegalovirus infection. The CDR3 totals 14 residues. The germline V gene has CDR1 SGHAT and CDR2 FQNNGV. With 5 bases removed from V and 1 base from J, the gap between germline ends came to 12 bases. General study findings and limits: Carriers of CMV plus the relevant HLA were identified by cumulative public TCR beta family frequency. HLA-C-restricted CMV clonotypes gave the most frequent clonotype in two of eight donors.

As to this clonotype: Its target is not known.

Via MiXCR, TCRdb re-called the reads, giving one row per CDR3 protein. Of about 160,000 distinct CDR3 sequences in the sample, about 20% were seen once. Source: CD8+ T cells from cultured PBMCs, taken from culture after CMV antigen stimulation. The sequence was collected from a human donor in good health (CMV status not recorded). Some clones in this sample may be carry-over from other donors' samples. This chain links TRBV11-2 with TRBJ2-7, with D tentatively TRBD1 (6 bases). DNA of the CDR3: TGTGCCAGCAGCGCGCAGGACAGATCCTACGAGCAGTACTTC. Residues: CASSAQDRSYEQYF.